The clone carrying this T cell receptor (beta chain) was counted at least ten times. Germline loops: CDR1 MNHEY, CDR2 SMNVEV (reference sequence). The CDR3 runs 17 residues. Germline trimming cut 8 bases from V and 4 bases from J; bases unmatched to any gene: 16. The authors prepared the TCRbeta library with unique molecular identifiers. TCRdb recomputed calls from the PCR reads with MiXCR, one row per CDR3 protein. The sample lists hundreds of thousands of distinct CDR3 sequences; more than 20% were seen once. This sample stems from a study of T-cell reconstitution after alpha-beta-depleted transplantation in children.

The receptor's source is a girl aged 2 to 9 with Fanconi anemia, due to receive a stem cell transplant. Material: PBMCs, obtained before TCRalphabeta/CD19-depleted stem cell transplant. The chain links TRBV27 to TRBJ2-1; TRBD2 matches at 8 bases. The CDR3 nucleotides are TGTGCCAGCTTTTCGGGACTAAGCGGGAGAAGGTACAATGAGCAGTTCTTC. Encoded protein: CASFSGLSGRRYNEQFF.